The clone carrying this T cell receptor beta chain was counted many times. TCRdb re-derived calls from the 5' RACE reads in MiXCR, one entry per CDR3 protein. The sample shows 80,000 to 130,000 distinct CDR3 sequences, more than 9.5% of them seen only once. The sample belongs to a study of T-cell memory formation after mild COVID-19. The sequencing sample was made of PBMCs or a T cell subset sorted from them (not recorded which). This receptor was identified in a man younger than 35 who had mild COVID-19 (a few samples of this study predate the infection). Cell type and time point are not known.

Here the CDR3 DNA reads TGCGCCAGCAGCTTTCGGTTTCAAGGGACCCCCGTGGCAGATACGCAGTATTTT. It is translated as CASSFRFQGTPVADTQYF. The chain carries TRBV5-1 and TRBJ2-3; D is perhaps TRBD1 or TRBD2 (5 bases each). Trimming shortened V by 2 bases and J by 4 bases, and 23 bases separated the two germline ends. The CDR3 sequence is 18 residues long. Germline CDR1 is SGHRS and CDR2 is YFSETQ.